This entry features one T cell receptor beta chain sequence. Its target is unknown. This sample was included in a study of T-cell memory formation after mild COVID-19. On the study more broadly: TCR clusters were mostly confined to one donor each.

Sample barcodes and UMIs were carried by the TCR alpha and TCR beta cDNA libraries that 5'RACE generated with constant-segment primers. TCRdb independently ran MiXCR on the 5' RACE reads; one entry per CDR3 protein. The data contain about 340,000 distinct CDR3 sequences, about 15% of them singletons. Findings and limits, study-wide: Mainly in CM and EM were contracting CD4+ clones; CD8+ were in EMRA.

The receptor was isolated from a man aged 18 to 30 who had mild COVID-19 (a few samples of this study predate the infection). Cell type and time point are not known. Sequences were obtained from PBMCs or a T cell subset sorted from them (not recorded which).

CDR3 coding DNA: TGTGCCAGCAGCTCGCCGGGCGAGGGGGCGATGGGAGAGCAGTACTTC. It is translated as CASSSPGEGAMGEQYF. The rearrangement uses TRBV11-2 and TRBJ2-7; 7 bases are shared with TRBD1. The ends lost 4 bases at V and 7 bases at J; junction bases unmatched: 16. CDR1 and CDR2 (germline): SGHAT, FQNNGV. This CDR3 has 16 residues.